This TCR beta chain was identified during a study of cytomegalovirus exposure and HLA in healthy donors. Study background: Within the Caucasian-associated ancestry cluster were 65% to 85% of the 398 genotyped donors. Regarding the study as a whole: Researchers had no immune exposure information except CMV serostatus available.

V was clipped by 6 bases and J by 5 bases; unmatched bases: 7. Per the germline V gene, CDR1 is LNHDA and CDR2 is SQIVND (reference sequence). The CDR3 length is 15 residues. This clone was recorded only once. Its antigen is unknown. It was with 60 Vbeta and 13 Jbeta primers that the PCR ran. Method: immunoSEQ multiplex PCR; TCRdb's copy keeps in-frame clones and lacks some. This table has over 150,000 clones, approximately 85% appearing once. The receptor was derived from a girl between 10 and 17 years old in good health and CMV-seropositive. The sequencing sample was made of PBMCs. V is TRBV19 and J is TRBJ2-3, with 11 bases that match TRBD2. The CDR3 DNA reads as TGTGCCAGTAGCATTAGCGGGGGGGCGAAAGATACGCAGTATTTT. Its protein product is CASSISGGAKDTQYF.